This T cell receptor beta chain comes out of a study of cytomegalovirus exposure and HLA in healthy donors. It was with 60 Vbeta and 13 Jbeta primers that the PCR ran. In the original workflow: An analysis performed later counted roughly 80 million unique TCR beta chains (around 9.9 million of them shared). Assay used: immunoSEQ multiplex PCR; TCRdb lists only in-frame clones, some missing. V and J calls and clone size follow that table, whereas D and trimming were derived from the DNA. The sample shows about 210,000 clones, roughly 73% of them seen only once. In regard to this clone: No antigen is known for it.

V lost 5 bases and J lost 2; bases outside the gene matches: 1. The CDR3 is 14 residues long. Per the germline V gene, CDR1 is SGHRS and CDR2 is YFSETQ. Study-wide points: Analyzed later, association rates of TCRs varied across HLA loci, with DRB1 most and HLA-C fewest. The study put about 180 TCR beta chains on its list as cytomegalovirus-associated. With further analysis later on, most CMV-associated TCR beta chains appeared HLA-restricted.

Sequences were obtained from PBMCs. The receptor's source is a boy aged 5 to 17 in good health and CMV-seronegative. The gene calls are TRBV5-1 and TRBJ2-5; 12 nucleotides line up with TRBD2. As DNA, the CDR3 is TGCGCCAGCAGGACTAGCGGGGGTCAAGAGACCCAGTACTTC. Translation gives CASRTSGGQETQYF.